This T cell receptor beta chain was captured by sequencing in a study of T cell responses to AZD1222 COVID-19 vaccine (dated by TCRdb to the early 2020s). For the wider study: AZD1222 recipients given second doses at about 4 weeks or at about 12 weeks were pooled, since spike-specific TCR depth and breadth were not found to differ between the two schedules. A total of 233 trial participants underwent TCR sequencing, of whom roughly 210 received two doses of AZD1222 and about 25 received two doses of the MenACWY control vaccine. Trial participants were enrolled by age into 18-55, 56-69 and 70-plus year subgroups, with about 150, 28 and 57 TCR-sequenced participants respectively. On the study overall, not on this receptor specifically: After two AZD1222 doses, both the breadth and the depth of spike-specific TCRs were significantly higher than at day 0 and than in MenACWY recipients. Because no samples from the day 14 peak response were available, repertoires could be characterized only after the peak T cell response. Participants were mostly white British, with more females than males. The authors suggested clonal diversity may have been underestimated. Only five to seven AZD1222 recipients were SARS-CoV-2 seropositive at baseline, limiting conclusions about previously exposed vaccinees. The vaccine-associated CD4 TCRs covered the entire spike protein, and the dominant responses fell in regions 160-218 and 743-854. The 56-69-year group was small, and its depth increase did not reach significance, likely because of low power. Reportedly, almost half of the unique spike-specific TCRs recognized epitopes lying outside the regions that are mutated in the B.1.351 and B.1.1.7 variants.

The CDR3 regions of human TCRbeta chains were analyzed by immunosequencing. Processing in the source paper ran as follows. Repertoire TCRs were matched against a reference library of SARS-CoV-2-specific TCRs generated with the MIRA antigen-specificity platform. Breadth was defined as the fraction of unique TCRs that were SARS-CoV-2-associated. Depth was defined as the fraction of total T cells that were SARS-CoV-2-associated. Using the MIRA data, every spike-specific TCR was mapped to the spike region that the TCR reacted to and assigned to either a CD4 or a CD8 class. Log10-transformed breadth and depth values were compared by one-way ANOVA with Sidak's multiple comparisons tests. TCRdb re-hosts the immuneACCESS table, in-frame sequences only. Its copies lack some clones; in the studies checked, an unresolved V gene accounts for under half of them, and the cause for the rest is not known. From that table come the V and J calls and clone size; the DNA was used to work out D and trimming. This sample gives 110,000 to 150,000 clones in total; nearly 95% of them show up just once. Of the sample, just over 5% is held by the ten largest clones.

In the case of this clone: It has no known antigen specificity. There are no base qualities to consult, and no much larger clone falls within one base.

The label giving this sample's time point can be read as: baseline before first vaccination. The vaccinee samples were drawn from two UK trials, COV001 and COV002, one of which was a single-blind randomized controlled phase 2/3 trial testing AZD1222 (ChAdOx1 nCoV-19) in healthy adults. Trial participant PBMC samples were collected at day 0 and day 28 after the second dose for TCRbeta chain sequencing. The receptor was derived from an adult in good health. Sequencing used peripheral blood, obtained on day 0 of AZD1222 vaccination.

CDR3 region: CASSEWGPYNEQFF. The nucleotide sequence is given as TGCGCCAGCAGTGAATGGGGGCCATACAATGAGCAGTTCTTC. The chain employs TRBV10-2 and TRBJ2-1; a weak D assignment points to TRBD1 (6 bases agree). Trimming takes 3 bases from V and 4 bases from J, and the germline ends sit 10 bases apart. The germline V gene supplies CDR1 WSHSY and CDR2 SAAADI. The CDR3 spans 14 residues, from the cysteine through the phenylalanine. Solely the CDR3 DNA is kept, with 42 bases framed from the first base.